This TCR beta chain originates from a study of early T cells in non-severe SARS-CoV-2 infection. This clonotype was detected only a few times. TCRdb re-called the 5' RACE reads through MiXCR, storing one row per CDR3 protein. The sample includes about 46,000 distinct CDR3 sequences, 7.5% to 10% of them seen just once. Sequencing was performed on whole blood. The clonotype originates from an adult who was a healthcare worker with PCR-confirmed SARS-CoV-2 infection or an uninfected control (not recorded which).

CDR3 loop: CAIRTGTKGNEQFF. For the CDR3, the DNA is TGTGCCATAAGAACCGGGACCAAAGGGAATGAGCAGTTCTTC. The chain joins TRBV10-3 to TRBJ2-1; D tentatively reads TRBD1 or TRBD2 (5 bases each). CDR3 size: 14 residues. CDR1 is ENHRY and CDR2 is SYGVKD in the germline V gene. Trimming removed 9 bases from V and 7 bases from J, with 19 bases in between.